A selection of T cell receptor beta chains follows, all from one sample in a study of CD8 T cells in Susac syndrome. TCRdb ran MiXCR on the immunoSEQ multiplex PCR reads and lists one entry per CDR3 protein. The sample shows about 69,000 distinct CDR3 sequences, roughly 91% of them seen only once. Material: CD8+ T cells from PBMCs. These receptors were obtained from a human donor with multiple sclerosis. The CDR3 runs from the conserved cysteine through the conserved F or W. Fields, in order: J gene, D gene, V gene, clone size, CDR3 protein, CDR3 DNA. A D gene is named only where the DNA matches it firmly. Rows give clone size only sometimes, using once, few, many, or a class for an expanded clone.

j_gene: TRBJ2-5
d_gene: .
v_gene: TRBV9
abundance: .
CDR3aa: CASSLREGGPMETQYF
CDR3nt: TGTGCCAGCAGCTTAAGGGAAGGGGGGCCGATGGAGACCCAGTACTTC

j_gene: TRBJ1-1
d_gene: .
v_gene: TRBV5-1
abundance: few
CDR3aa: CASSLVKNTEAFF
CDR3nt: TGCGCCAGCAGCTTGGTGAAGAACACTGAAGCTTTCTTT

j_gene: TRBJ1-1
d_gene: .
v_gene: TRBV19
abundance: .
CDR3aa: CATLVGVEAFF
CDR3nt: TGTGCCACCCTGGTCGGGGTGGAAGCTTTCTTT

j_gene: TRBJ1-4
d_gene: .
v_gene: TRBV5-1
abundance: .
CDR3aa: CASSLEETTTNEKLFF
CDR3nt: TGCGCCAGCAGCTTGGAGGAGACAACTACTAATGAAAAACTGTTTTTT

j_gene: TRBJ2-3
d_gene: .
v_gene: TRBV11-2
abundance: .
CDR3aa: CASSSGLSSTDTQYF
CDR3nt: TGTGCCAGCAGCTCTGGACTTTCTAGCACAGATACGCAGTATTTT

j_gene: TRBJ1-2
d_gene: .
v_gene: TRBV3-1
abundance: .
CDR3aa: CASSQGLLDTQNYGYTF
CDR3nt: TGTGCCAGCAGCCAAGGCCTACTGGATACCCAAAACTATGGCTACACCTTC

j_gene: TRBJ2-1
d_gene: TRBD2
v_gene: TRBV10-1
abundance: .
CDR3aa: CASSDTSGRNEQFF
CDR3nt: TGCGCCAGCTCTGACACTAGCGGGAGGAATGAGCAGTTCTTC

j_gene: TRBJ1-6
d_gene: TRBD1
v_gene: TRBV27
abundance: .
CDR3aa: CASSSPGQGVYNSPLHF
CDR3nt: TGTGCCAGCAGTTCCCCGGGACAGGGGGTTTATAATTCACCCCTCCACTTT

j_gene: TRBJ1-2
d_gene: TRBD1
v_gene: TRBV30
abundance: .
CDR3aa: CAFKDRFGYGYTF
CDR3nt: TGTGCCTTTAAGGACAGGTTCGGCTATGGCTACACCTTC

j_gene: TRBJ1-1
d_gene: .
v_gene: TRBV28
abundance: once
CDR3aa: CASSFRGGLNTEAFF
CDR3nt: TGTGCCAGCAGTTTCCGTGGGGGATTGAACACTGAAGCTTTCTTT

j_gene: TRBJ2-3
d_gene: .
v_gene: TRBV2
abundance: .
CDR3aa: CASSEAPSDTDTQYF
CDR3nt: TGTGCCAGCAGTGAAGCGCCTTCGGACACAGATACGCAGTATTTT

j_gene: TRBJ1-1
d_gene: .
v_gene: TRBV7-9
abundance: .
CDR3aa: CASSSPSGGGNTEAFF
CDR3nt: TGTGCCAGCAGCTCCCCGTCCGGGGGGGGGAACACTGAAGCTTTCTTT

j_gene: TRBJ2-7
d_gene: .
v_gene: TRBV3-1
abundance: .
CDR3aa: CASSHRAAPAEQYF
CDR3nt: TGTGCCAGCAGCCACCGGGCAGCGCCTGCCGAGCAGTACTTC

j_gene: TRBJ1-4
d_gene: TRBD1
v_gene: TRBV12-3/TRBV12-4
abundance: .
CDR3aa: CASSLPRQGLFF
CDR3nt: TGTGCCAGCAGTTTACCCCGACAGGGACTGTTTTTT

j_gene: TRBJ2-5
d_gene: TRBD2
v_gene: TRBV6-6
abundance: .
CDR3aa: CASSPRGGVETQYF
CDR3nt: TGTGCCAGCAGTCCCCGGGGGGGGGTGGAGACCCAGTACTTC

j_gene: TRBJ2-3
d_gene: .
v_gene: TRBV7-2
abundance: .
CDR3aa: CASSWPTDTQYF
CDR3nt: TGTGCCAGCAGTTGGCCCACAGATACGCAGTATTTT

j_gene: TRBJ2-1
d_gene: TRBD1
v_gene: TRBV27
abundance: once
CDR3aa: CASSKRDSPYNEQFF
CDR3nt: TGTGCCAGCAGTAAACGGGACAGCCCCTACAATGAGCAGTTCTTC

j_gene: TRBJ1-2
d_gene: .
v_gene: TRBV20-1
abundance: .
CDR3aa: CSARDPANYGYTF
CDR3nt: TGCAGTGCTAGAGATCCGGCTAACTATGGCTACACCTTC

j_gene: TRBJ2-1
d_gene: .
v_gene: TRBV6-6
abundance: once
CDR3aa: CASSYSGYNEQFF
CDR3nt: TGTGCCAGCAGTTACTCTGGCTACAATGAGCAGTTCTTC

j_gene: TRBJ2-7
d_gene: .
v_gene: TRBV28
abundance: .
CDR3aa: CASSLSGVYEQYF
CDR3nt: TGTGCCAGCAGCTTATCGGGCGTCTACGAGCAGTACTTC

j_gene: TRBJ1-2
d_gene: .
v_gene: TRBV4-1
abundance: few
CDR3aa: CASSLVSEPGGYTF
CDR3nt: TGCGCCAGCAGCCTGGTGTCAGAACCAGGAGGCTACACCTTC

j_gene: TRBJ2-7
d_gene: .
v_gene: TRBV19
abundance: .
CDR3aa: CASSESSYEQYF
CDR3nt: TGTGCCAGTAGTGAGAGTTCCTACGAGCAGTACTTC

j_gene: TRBJ2-7
d_gene: TRBD1
v_gene: TRBV7-6
abundance: .
CDR3aa: CASSPRTGVYEQYF
CDR3nt: TGTGCCAGCAGCCCCAGGACAGGGGTCTACGAGCAGTACTTC

j_gene: TRBJ2-1
d_gene: TRBD1
v_gene: TRBV7-8
abundance: few
CDR3aa: CASSPGTATYNEQFF
CDR3nt: TGTGCCAGCAGCCCCGGGACAGCTACCTACAATGAGCAGTTCTTC

j_gene: TRBJ2-5
d_gene: .
v_gene: TRBV5-1
abundance: .
CDR3aa: CASSLLDRPYAYSPQETQYF
CDR3nt: TGCGCCAGCAGCTTGCTTGATAGGCCCTACGCGTATAGCCCCCAAGAGACCCAGTACTTC

j_gene: TRBJ1-2
d_gene: .
v_gene: TRBV20-1
abundance: .
CDR3aa: CSARSPQSDGYTF
CDR3nt: TGCAGTGCTAGATCCCCCCAGAGTGATGGCTACACCTTC

j_gene: TRBJ1-2
d_gene: .
v_gene: TRBV5-1
abundance: .
CDR3aa: CASSLDPGASYTF
CDR3nt: TGCGCCAGCAGCTTGGATCCAGGGGCTAGCTACACCTTC

j_gene: TRBJ2-1
d_gene: .
v_gene: TRBV13
abundance: .
CDR3aa: CASSSKRSSYNEQFF
CDR3nt: TGTGCCAGCAGCTCCAAGCGGAGCTCCTACAATGAGCAGTTCTTC

j_gene: TRBJ2-1
d_gene: TRBD2
v_gene: TRBV27
abundance: .
CDR3aa: CASSSLGLAYYNEQFF
CDR3nt: TGTGCCAGTAGTTCCCTGGGACTAGCGTATTACAATGAGCAGTTCTTC

j_gene: TRBJ2-2
d_gene: .
v_gene: TRBV10-3
abundance: .
CDR3aa: CAISEGKTGELFF
CDR3nt: TGTGCCATCAGCGAAGGGAAGACCGGGGAGCTGTTTTTT

j_gene: TRBJ1-1
d_gene: .
v_gene: TRBV5-6
abundance: .
CDR3aa: CASSLDRGSDAFF
CDR3nt: TGTGCCAGCAGCTTGGACCGCGGCAGCGACGCTTTCTTT

j_gene: TRBJ2-1
d_gene: .
v_gene: TRBV7-3
abundance: .
CDR3aa: CASSSDEGGNEQFF
CDR3nt: TGTGCCAGCAGCTCCGATGAGGGTGGGAATGAGCAGTTCTTC

j_gene: TRBJ2-7
d_gene: TRBD2
v_gene: TRBV11-2
abundance: .
CDR3aa: CASRPGLASYEQYF
CDR3nt: TGTGCCAGCAGGCCGGGACTAGCGAGCTACGAGCAGTACTTC

j_gene: TRBJ2-1
d_gene: TRBD1
v_gene: TRBV27
abundance: .
CDR3aa: CASSSGTGGYNEQFF
CDR3nt: TGTGCCAGCAGTTCCGGGACAGGGGGATACAATGAGCAGTTCTTC

j_gene: TRBJ2-1
d_gene: .
v_gene: TRBV27
abundance: .
CDR3aa: CASSLPGSYNEQFF
CDR3nt: TGTGCCAGCAGTTTGCCCGGGAGCTACAATGAGCAGTTCTTC

j_gene: TRBJ2-5
d_gene: TRBD2
v_gene: TRBV6-2/TRBV6-3
abundance: .
CDR3aa: CASRPLADQETQYF
CDR3nt: TGTGCCAGCAGACCGCTAGCGGACCAAGAGACCCAGTACTTC

j_gene: TRBJ2-5
d_gene: TRBD1
v_gene: TRBV9
abundance: .
CDR3aa: CASSVTGNAQETQYF
CDR3nt: TGTGCCAGCAGCGTGACAGGGAATGCACAAGAGACCCAGTACTTC

j_gene: TRBJ2-4
d_gene: .
v_gene: TRBV28
abundance: .
CDR3aa: CASSAYVGRNIQYF
CDR3nt: TGTGCCAGCAGCGCCTATGTGGGGCGAAACATTCAGTACTTC

j_gene: TRBJ1-1
d_gene: .
v_gene: TRBV7-6
abundance: .
CDR3aa: CASSPYRDTEAFF
CDR3nt: TGTGCCAGCAGCCCGTATCGGGACACTGAAGCTTTCTTT

j_gene: TRBJ1-2
d_gene: .
v_gene: TRBV28
abundance: .
CDR3aa: CASSLGDGYTF
CDR3nt: TGTGCCAGCAGTTTGGGGGACGGCTACACCTTC

j_gene: TRBJ1-2
d_gene: .
v_gene: TRBV19
abundance: once
CDR3aa: CASKPRGAGYTF
CDR3nt: TGTGCCAGTAAACCACGAGGCGCAGGCTACACCTTC

j_gene: TRBJ2-7
d_gene: TRBD1
v_gene: TRBV30
abundance: .
CDR3aa: CAWSPGTGERYEQYF
CDR3nt: TGTGCCTGGAGTCCCGGGACAGGGGAAAGATACGAGCAGTACTTC

j_gene: TRBJ1-1
d_gene: TRBD1
v_gene: TRBV5-1
abundance: .
CDR3aa: CASSLGQGKMPEAFF
CDR3nt: TGCGCCAGCAGCTTGGGACAGGGAAAAATGCCTGAAGCTTTCTTT

j_gene: TRBJ2-3
d_gene: .
v_gene: TRBV19
abundance: .
CDR3aa: CASSPFTRDTQYF
CDR3nt: TGTGCCAGTAGCCCCTTTACAAGAGATACGCAGTATTTT

j_gene: TRBJ1-1
d_gene: .
v_gene: TRBV7-2
abundance: .
CDR3aa: CASSLEENTEAFF
CDR3nt: TGTGCCAGCAGCTTAGAGGAGAACACTGAAGCTTTCTTT

j_gene: TRBJ2-7
d_gene: .
v_gene: TRBV30
abundance: .
CDR3aa: CAWSSGGGTYEQYF
CDR3nt: TGTGCCTGGAGCTCGGGCGGAGGAACCTACGAGCAGTACTTC

j_gene: TRBJ2-7
d_gene: TRBD2
v_gene: TRBV6-1
abundance: .
CDR3aa: CASSEPGLASSYEQYF
CDR3nt: TGTGCCAGCAGTGAACCGGGACTAGCGAGCTCCTACGAGCAGTACTTC

j_gene: TRBJ2-5
d_gene: .
v_gene: TRBV28
abundance: .
CDR3aa: CASSPSGTMLKTQYF
CDR3nt: TGTGCCAGCAGTCCCTCCGGGACAATGCTGAAGACCCAGTACTTC

j_gene: TRBJ2-5
d_gene: TRBD2
v_gene: TRBV12-3/TRBV12-4
abundance: .
CDR3aa: CASSLGGGTAETQYF
CDR3nt: TGTGCCAGCAGTTTAGGCGGGGGGACCGCGGAGACCCAGTACTTC

j_gene: TRBJ2-2
d_gene: TRBD1
v_gene: TRBV19
abundance: .
CDR3aa: CASSIAHRGSGELFF
CDR3nt: TGTGCCAGTAGTATAGCTCACAGGGGTTCCGGGGAGCTGTTTTTT

j_gene: TRBJ1-2
d_gene: TRBD1
v_gene: TRBV13
abundance: .
CDR3aa: CASSVTGGGYTF
CDR3nt: TGTGCCAGCAGCGTAACAGGGGGAGGCTACACCTTC

j_gene: TRBJ2-2
d_gene: TRBD2
v_gene: TRBV7-9
abundance: .
CDR3aa: CASSISGGAGELFF
CDR3nt: TGTGCCAGCAGCATCAGCGGGGGGGCCGGGGAGCTGTTTTTT

j_gene: TRBJ2-1
d_gene: .
v_gene: TRBV6-2/TRBV6-3
abundance: .
CDR3aa: CASSFVGTAYNEQFF
CDR3nt: TGTGCCAGCAGTTTTGTAGGGACTGCCTACAATGAGCAGTTCTTC

j_gene: TRBJ2-5
d_gene: .
v_gene: TRBV9
abundance: .
CDR3aa: CASSVEDGMETQYF
CDR3nt: TGTGCCAGCAGCGTAGAGGACGGGATGGAGACCCAGTACTTC

j_gene: TRBJ1-2
d_gene: .
v_gene: TRBV19
abundance: .
CDR3aa: CASRTQRGYTF
CDR3nt: TGTGCCAGTAGAACGCAGCGGGGCTACACCTTC

j_gene: TRBJ1-4
d_gene: .
v_gene: TRBV28
abundance: .
CDR3aa: CATSRGLLFF
CDR3nt: TGTGCCACCTCTAGAGGTTTACTGTTTTTT

j_gene: TRBJ2-3
d_gene: TRBD2
v_gene: TRBV5-1
abundance: few
CDR3aa: CASSLELAVGTDTQYF
CDR3nt: TGCGCCAGCAGCTTGGAACTAGCGGTGGGCACAGATACGCAGTATTTT